The 18 T cell receptor beta chains below all came from one sample that was sequenced in a study of OX40 agonist ivuxolimab in advanced cancers. Generated by immunoSEQ multiplex PCR, the TCRdb table keeps only in-frame clones and is missing some. The repertoire holds tens of thousands of clones, around 91% seen once, with approximately 10% in the top ten. Material: CD4+ or CD8+ T cells sorted from blood, obtained in a trial of the OX40 agonist ivuxolimab. These receptor sequences come from an adult with an advanced solid tumor such as melanoma, head and neck, liver or kidney cancer.

CDR3 nucleotide sequence: TGTGCCAGCAGCTTGGACAGGAACACCTACGAGCAGTACTTC. This sequence encodes CASSLDRNTYEQYF. The chain employs TRBV7-8 and TRBJ2-7; TRBD1 matches 7 bases. CDR1 is SGHVS and CDR2 is FQNEAQ in the germline V gene. This CDR3 is built from 14 residues. The J segment lost 2 bases and the V segment lost 3 bases, leaving 4 bases of the junction unmatched.

V gene TRBV14 combines with J gene TRBJ2-1; D call uncertain. The CDR3 runs 12 residues. V lost 2 bases and J lost 10, with 9 bases in between. Per the germline V gene, CDR1 is SGHDN and CDR2 is FVKESK. CDR3 nucleotide sequence: TGTGCCAGCAGCCAATCTAGGTGGGAGCAGTTCTTC. This gives the protein CASSQSRWEQFF.

The rearrangement uses TRBV6-1 and TRBJ2-5, with D possibly matching TRBD2 (7 bases). The ends were cut back, 0 bases at V and 4 bases at J, with 9 bases in the middle. The germline gives CDR1 MNHNS, CDR2 SASEGT. This CDR3 has 14 residues. CDR3 coding DNA: TGTGCCAGCAGTGAAGCGGGGGGGGCAGAGACCCAGTACTTC. Translated: CASSEAGGAETQYF.

V and J are TRBV7-9 and TRBJ1-4, with D maybe TRBD1 (5 bases). Germline CDR1 is SEHNR and CDR2 is FQNEAQ (reference sequence). V lost 5 bases, J lost 3 bases, and 10 bases lay in between. The CDR3 runs 14 residues. DNA of the CDR3: TGTGCCAGCAGCAAAGGGACGCCTAATGAAAAACTGTTTTTT. It translates to CASSKGTPNEKLFF.

The gene calls are TRBV2 and TRBJ2-3; D assignment may be TRBD1 or TRBD2 (6 bases each). V was clipped by 8 bases and J by 4 bases, with 19 bases between them. The CDR3 consists of 15 residues. Germline V lookup: CDR1 SNHLY, CDR2 FYNNEI. The CDR3 region has the DNA TGTGCCAGCGGATCGGGGGCGAGGAACCCAGATACGCAGTATTTT. Protein product: CASGSGARNPDTQYF.

Judged by abundance, this clone is medium-sized. J is TRBJ2-6 and V is TRBV2; D gene uncertain. The V end was cut by 6 bases, the J end by 2 bases, with 8 bases between. From germline, CDR1 is SNHLY and CDR2 FYNNEI. There are 14 residues in the CDR3. The CDR3 bases are TGTGCCAGCAGCTGGACCGCTGGGGCCAACGTCCTGACTTTC. This gives the protein CASSWTAGANVLTF.

V usage is TRBV7-9 and J usage is TRBJ2-4, with 9 nucleotides matching TRBD1. Germline CDR1 SEHNR, CDR2 FQNEAQ (reference sequence). Germline trimming cut 1 base from V and 0 bases from J; bases unmatched to any gene: 1. The CDR3 loop spans 16 amino acids. In DNA form, the CDR3 reads TGTGCCAGCAGCTTAGTGGACAGGGGAGCCAAAAACATTCAGTACTTC. Amino acids: CASSLVDRGAKNIQYF.

The chain combines TRBV11-1 with TRBJ2-5; 8 nucleotides agree with TRBD1. This CDR3 comprises 14 residues. CDR1 SGHAT and CDR2 FQDESV come from the germline V gene (reference sequence). J gave up 6 bases and V 1 base, and 4 bases lay outside the gene matches. In DNA, the CDR3 is TGTGCCAGCAGCTTAGGGACAGGGTTAAAGACCCAGTACTTC. Protein sequence: CASSLGTGLKTQYF.

The chain couples TRBV19 to TRBJ1-2, with D uncertain. Germline values: CDR1 LNHDA, CDR2 SQIVND (reference sequence). The germline V and J ends were trimmed by 0 bases and 2 bases, with 7 bases remaining between them. The CDR3 extends over 14 amino acids. The CDR3 reads CASSIEGQNYGYTF. For the CDR3, the DNA is TGTGCCAGTAGTATAGAAGGGCAGAACTATGGCTACACCTTC. Based on the CDR3 plus reference TRBV19 and TRBJ1-2, the full variable domain is DGGITQSPKYLFRKEGQNVTLSCEQNLNHDAMYWYRQDPGQGLRLIYYSQIVNDFQKGDIAEGYSVSREKKESFPLTVTSAQKNPTAFYLCASSIEGQNYGYTFGSGTRLTVV.

The chain uses TRBV7-2 and TRBJ1-1, with a possible D match to TRBD1 (5 bases). This CDR3 is 15 amino acids long. V gave up 1 base and J gave up 3 bases, with 12 bases separating them. CDR1 SGHTA and CDR2 FQGNSA come from the germline V gene. CDR3 nucleotides: TGTGCCAGCAGCTTAGGGGGCAGGACCTACACTGAAGCTTTCTTT. Translating gives CASSLGGRTYTEAFF.

In its sample, this clone was seen a few times. The V gene is TRBV27, the J gene TRBJ1-5; D unresolved. CDR1 and CDR2 from the germline V gene are MNHEY and SMNVEV (reference sequence). The CDR3 runs to 13 residues. V was cut by 2 bases and J by 2 bases, with 4 bases left in between. CDR3: CASSLIRNQPQHF. For the CDR3, the DNA is TGTGCCAGCAGTTTAATCCGCAATCAGCCCCAGCATTTT.

This chain links TRBV5-1 with TRBJ2-7; D is unclear. Germline V gene lookup returns CDR1 SGHRS and CDR2 YFSETQ. The V end was cut by 0 bases, the J end by 3 bases, with 7 bases between. The CDR3 runs 13 residues. CDR3 sequence: CASSLDGDYEQYF. In DNA, the CDR3 is TGCGCCAGCAGCTTGGATGGGGACTACGAGCAGTACTTC. Based on the CDR3 plus reference TRBV5-1 and TRBJ2-7, the full variable domain is KAGVTQTPRYLIKTRGQQVTLSCSPISGHRSVSWYQQTPGQGLQFLFEYFSETQRNKGNFPGRFSGRQFSNSRSEMNVSTLELGDSALYLCASSLDGDYEQYFGPGTRLTVT.

This clone was observed a single time. This rearrangement joins TRBV6-1 to TRBJ1-5; 8 nucleotides align to TRBD1. CDR1 and CDR2 (germline): MNHNS, SASEGT. The CDR3 has 14 amino acids. J was trimmed by 5 bases and V by 8 bases; bases with no gene match: 8. CDR3 coding DNA: TGTGCCAGCCAAATCAGGGGGCGCGATCAGCCCCAGCATTTT. Its translation is CASQIRGRDQPQHF.

This clone was recorded once. The rearrangement links TRBV28 to TRBJ2-5; D is possibly TRBD2 (7 bases). Germline loops: CDR1 MDHEN, CDR2 SYDVKM. V gave up 6 bases and J gave up 6 bases, with 14 bases separating them. The CDR3 extends over 13 amino acids. DNA of the CDR3: TGTGCCAGCAGGGAACAGGGAGGGCAGACCCAGTACTTC. Protein: CASREQGGQTQYF.

V is TRBV9 and J is TRBJ2-1, with 10 bases aligning to TRBD2. CDR3 length: 15 amino acids. The J segment lost 2 bases and the V segment lost 3 bases, leaving 2 bases of the junction unmatched. Germline loops: CDR1 SGDLS, CDR2 YYNGEE. The CDR3 DNA is TGTGCCAGCAGCGGGACTAGCGGACCCTACAATGAGCAGTTCTTC. Its translation: CASSGTSGPYNEQFF.

CDR3 sequence: CASSGKGALNTGELFF. CDR3 nucleotides: TGTGCCAGCAGTGGAAAGGGGGCCCTGAACACCGGGGAGCTGTTTTTT. This chain links TRBV2 with TRBJ2-2; 7 nucleotides match TRBD1. V trimming: 4 bases; J trimming: 1 base; junction bases outside the gene matches: 6. Germline values: CDR1 SNHLY, CDR2 FYNNEI. CDR3 length: 16 residues.

Comment on this clone: The same CDR3 is also encoded by other DNA sequences in this sample. The V call is TRBV18, the J call TRBJ2-3; D gene unclear. V was trimmed by 2 bases and J by 2 bases, leaving 5 bases between them. Germline CDR1 reads KGHSH; CDR2 reads LQKENI. The CDR3 contains 13 residues. The CDR3: CASSPDITDTQYF. CDR3 sequence (DNA): TGTGCCAGCTCACCAGATATCACAGATACGCAGTATTTT.

The genes are TRBV7-9 and TRBJ1-3; 10 bases agree with TRBD1. Trimming took 1 base from V and 2 from J; bases not matched to a gene: 2. The CDR3 runs 16 residues. The germline V gene has CDR1 SEHNR and CDR2 FQNEAQ (reference sequence). For the CDR3, the DNA is TGTGCCAGCAGCTTAGTGGGACAGGGGACTGGAAACACCATATATTTT. The encoded protein is CASSLVGQGTGNTIYF. The variable domain in full, with the rest retrieved from reference TRBV7-9 and TRBJ1-3, is DTGVSQNPRHKITKRGQNVTFRCDPISEHNRLYWYRQTLGQGPEFLTYFQNEAQLEKSRLLSDRFSAERPKGSFSTLEIQRTEQGDSAMYLCASSLVGQGTGNTIYFGEGSWLTVV.